This T cell receptor beta chain appears in the sequencing data of a study of blood T cell repertoires in COVID-19. The method was immunoSEQ multiplex PCR; TCRdb's version includes in-frame clones alone and lacks a portion of them. The sample shows about 200,000 clones, 70% to 90% of them seen only once. Trimming cost V 5 bases and J 1 base; bases outside gene matches: 3. Per the germline V gene, CDR1 is SGHRS and CDR2 is YFSETQ. CDR3 length equals 15 residues. The sample comprised peripheral blood. The TCR sequence derives from a man between 50 and 59 years old with COVID-19, enrolled during active disease. The gene calls are TRBV5-1 and TRBJ2-5, with 12 bases identical to TRBD2. CDR3 sequence: CASRPLAGGQETQYF. The CDR3 region has the DNA TGCGCCAGCAGGCCACTAGCGGGGGGCCAAGAGACCCAGTACTTC.